This T cell receptor (beta chain) derives from a study of blood T cells in healthy people across ages. Regarding the study as a whole: Researchers said unsorted PBMCs prevented a conclusive naive versus antigen-experienced comparison. Estimated diversity across one million T cells was deemed an underestimate.

As for this clonotype: Antigen unknown.

Then a second PCR, running roughly 7 to 11 cycles, was carried out with a sample-barcoded 5' primer and a J-beta primer mix. Using its own MiXCR run on the 5' RACE reads, TCRdb lists one record per CDR3 protein. Of hundreds of thousands of distinct CDR3 sequences listed, 58% are singletons. The source of this sequence is a man between 60 and 70 years old in good health. The source material was blood.

The CDR3 is CASSGRPNGGQYF. The CDR3 nucleotides are TGTGCCAGCAGCGGCCGGCCTAACGGCGGGCAGTACTTC. The rearrangement uses TRBV28 and TRBJ2-4, with D perhaps matching TRBD2 (5 bases). Germline V gene sequence: CDR1 MDHEN, CDR2 SYDVKM. Trimming took off 6 bases at V and 13 bases at J, with 19 bases between the two ends. The CDR3 totals 13 residues.